This T cell receptor (beta chain) was sequenced during a study of cytomegalovirus exposure and HLA in healthy donors. PCR involved 60 Vbeta and 13 Jbeta primers. Assay: immunoSEQ multiplex PCR; the TCRdb copy retains only in-frame clones and omits some. The sample is made up of approximately 70,000 clones, and the top ten hold under 2% of it. About this clone itself: The antigen is unknown.

The CDR3 sequence is 14 residues long. Trimming cost V 5 bases and J 1 base, with 11 bases left between them. Germline values: CDR1 SEHNR, CDR2 FQNEAQ (reference sequence). Points from the study as a whole: Analysis was performed later, and it showed HLA-associated TCR beta chains to be more clonally expanded than equally common others. In a later analysis, a missense DCLRE1C variant was linked to TCR beta V- and J-gene trimming.

The chain joins TRBV7-9 to TRBJ1-1; no definite D call. The specimen sequenced was PBMCs. The clonotype comes from a woman aged 25-40 years in good health and CMV-seronegative. The CDR3 sequence: CASSPFTENTEAFF. CDR3 bases: TGTGCCAGCAGCCCATTCACAGAGAACACTGAAGCTTTCTTT.